This section outlines one T cell receptor (beta chain) sequence together with its context. Its antigen is currently unknown. This sample is drawn from a study of Ad26.COV2.S vaccination and SARS-CoV-2 variants. Study summary: The donor belonged to the COV1001 Ad26.COV2.S trial arm.

Only in-frame clones appear in the TCRdb table, and some are missing; sequencing was by immunoSEQ multiplex PCR. The sample records 240,000 or so clones, roughly 90% being singletons. Trimming took 6 bases from V and 1 from J, leaving 10 bases between them. The CDR3 is 13 residues long. The germline CDR1 and CDR2 sequences are WNHNN and SYGVQD (reference sequence). Treatment specified: roughly 20 received Ad26.COV2.S at low or high dose, single or two shots; 5 received placebo; per-sample allocation not given. Sampling took place 63 days after the first vaccine or placebo injection. A Boston adult aged 18-55 years was the donor. Notes on the study in general: Measurements of TCR breadth and depth may have given underestimates of the total T cell responses.

The receptor comes from a person between 18 and 59 years old who received the Ad26.COV2.S COVID-19 vaccine or a placebo. The rearrangement joins TRBV10-1 to TRBJ2-7; D possibly matches TRBD1 or TRBD2 (5 bases each). The sequences come from peripheral blood, collected in a trial of Ad26.COV2.S vaccine versus placebo. CDR3 sequence (DNA): TGCGCCAGCAGCCGGGACCGATCCTACGAGCAGTACTTC. This gives the protein CASSRDRSYEQYF.